The 21 T cell receptor beta chains given below trace back to one sample, sequenced in a study of post-analysis software for immune sequencing data. Study outcomes and limitations: Among four to six TRBV segments more frequent in patients than controls were TRBV5-6, TRBV5-1 and TRBV20-1.

Their cognate antigens are unknown. Researchers reported that TCR beta cDNA libraries carried unique molecular identifiers. TCRdb reprocessed the PCR reads with MiXCR, giving one entry per CDR3 protein. The sample records around 710,000 distinct CDR3 sequences, about half being singletons. Specimen: blood. The receptors were gathered from a girl aged 5 to 17 with multiple sclerosis.

About this clonotype: At one end, the junction sequence differs from germline, possibly due to a read error. The CDR3 reads CASSLEGGPDAQYF. The DNA of the CDR3 is TGCGCCAGCAGCTTGGAAGGGGGTCCAGATGCGCAGTATTTT. V gene TRBV5-1 combines with J gene TRBJ2-3, with D tentatively TRBD1 (6 bases). This CDR3 contains 14 residues. Germline CDR1 is SGHRS and CDR2 is YFSETQ.

V gene TRBV20-1 combines with J gene TRBJ2-7; 8 bases fit TRBD1. There are 14 residues in the CDR3. J was trimmed by 7 bases and V by 2 bases; bases with no gene match: 10. Germline assignment: CDR1 DFQATT and CDR2 SNEGSKA (reference sequence). CDR3 in DNA: TGCAGTGCTAGACCCTCGGCCCAGGGGGCGGAGCAGTACTTC. Amino acid sequence: CSARPSAQGAEQYF.

This clonotype was counted a few times. The genes are TRBV19 and TRBJ2-1; 8 bases are shared with TRBD2. The CDR3 has 15 amino acids. With V trimmed by 5 bases and J by 4 bases, 7 bases remained unmatched. The germline V gene has CDR1 LNHDA and CDR2 SQIVND (reference sequence). CDR3 nucleotides: TGTGCCAGTAGTTTAACGGGACTAGGTTACAATGAGCAGTTCTTC. This codes for CASSLTGLGYNEQFF.

The V and J genes are TRBV15 and TRBJ2-4; D is ambiguous. The end of the DNA is better explained by TRBJ2-7, so the J call may be wrong. Germline CDR1 is LNHNV and CDR2 is YYDKDF (reference sequence). The CDR3 consists of 14 residues. The CDR3 DNA follows: TGTGCCACCAGCAGAGTCGGCAGCGCCTACGAGCAGTACTTC. It codes for CATSRVGSAYEQYF.

The chain employs TRBV7-2 and TRBJ2-7; D possibly uses TRBD1 or TRBD2 (5 bases each). CDR3 size: 14 residues. Germline values: CDR1 SGHTA, CDR2 FQGNSA. Deletions cut 5 bases from V and 2 bases from J, with 13 bases between. The CDR3, as DNA: TGTGCCAGCAGCAAGGGGACGGGTCCCTACGAGCAGTACTTC. Protein product: CASSKGTGPYEQYF.

The gene calls are TRBV14 and TRBJ1-1; weak D call: TRBD1 (6 bases). CDR3 size: 16 residues. Germline CDR1 reads SGHDN; CDR2 reads FVKESK. V gave up 4 bases and J gave up 1 base, with 16 bases separating them. As DNA, the CDR3 is TGTGCCAGCAGCCCCACAGGGCTCCCCTCGAACACTGAAGCTTTCTTT. It encodes CASSPTGLPSNTEAFF.

This clonotype was counted between two and nine times. The rearrangement links TRBV28 to TRBJ1-6, with TRBD1 matching over 8 bases. Trimming at V came to 6 bases and at J to 8 bases, leaving 6 bases not matched to a gene. This CDR3 spans 14 amino acids. The germline CDR1 and CDR2 sequences are MDHEN and SYDVKM. The CDR3 DNA sequence: TGTGCCAGCAGCGCCGGACAGGGTTATTCACCCCTCCACTTT. Protein sequence: CASSAGQGYSPLHF.

This clonotype was seen a few times. The J gene is TRBJ2-7, the V gene TRBV7-2, with 13 bases matching TRBD2. The germline CDR1 and CDR2 sequences are SGHTA and FQGNSA. This CDR3 spans 15 amino acids. V dropped 5 bases and J dropped 5; count of bases not matched to a gene: 6. The CDR3 DNA sequence: TGTGCCAGCAGCCCCCAAGGACTAGCGGGAGACGAGCAGTACTTC. This sequence encodes CASSPQGLAGDEQYF.

The chain joins TRBV20-1 to TRBJ2-1, with D unclear. Per germline, CDR1 DFQATT and CDR2 SNEGSKA (reference sequence). The V gene lost 8 bases and the J gene lost 8 bases, with 13 bases spanning the gap. This CDR3 comprises 11 residues. The CDR3 DNA follows: TGCAGTCCGACCTTGAGGCATGAGCAGTTCTTC. Protein product: CSPTLRHEQFF.

The chain has TRBV4-2 and TRBJ2-7; D is unresolved. CDR3 length: 13 residues. Trimming took off 6 bases at V and 7 bases at J, with 16 bases between the two ends. From germline, CDR1 is LGHNA and CDR2 YNFKEQ. Here the CDR3 DNA reads TGTGCCAGCAGTCAGACGGAATGTTTAGAGCAGTACTTC. It encodes CASSQTECLEQYF.

The sample holds a few counts of this clonotype. CDR3 DNA: TGTGCCAGCAGTTGGGTAATCGGGAGGACTAGTCAGTCCGGGAGTGAGCAGTTCTTC. This encodes CASSWVIGRTSQSGSEQFF. The chain has TRBV12-3 or TRBV12-4 and TRBJ2-1; TRBD2 matches at 7 bases. The CDR3 consists of 19 residues. Trimming removed 4 bases from V and 9 bases from J; junction bases left unmatched: 24.

The chain combines TRBV27 with TRBJ2-3, with D perhaps being TRBD1 or TRBD2 (5 bases each). The germline V gene has CDR1 MNHEY and CDR2 SMNVEV (reference sequence). The CDR3 is 14 residues long. V lost 4 bases and J lost 6, with 14 bases in between. The CDR3, as DNA: TGTGCCAGCAGTTGGGCATGGGGGTTGGATACGCAGTATTTT. This sequence encodes CASSWAWGLDTQYF.

The rearrangement joins TRBV5-1 to TRBJ2-7; D tentatively reads TRBD1 or TRBD2 (5 bases each). The V gene lost 4 bases and the J gene lost 0 bases, with 14 bases spanning the gap. Looked up from germline, CDR1 is SGHRS and CDR2 is YFSETQ. The length of the CDR3 is 15 residues. The CDR3 DNA sequence: TGCGCCAGCAGCGCGACCGGGACCGTCTCCTACGAGCAGTACTTC. It codes for CASSATGTVSYEQYF.

In this sample, this clonotype turned up once. The chain joins TRBV14 to TRBJ1-1; D unresolved. This CDR3 region has 17 residues. Trimming cost V 1 base and J 1 base, with 16 bases left between them. Looked up from germline, CDR1 is SGHDN and CDR2 is FVKESK. The CDR3 region has the DNA TGTGCCAGCAGCCAAGCTTGGAGTGCTCGGCCGAACACTGAAGCTTTCTTT. Its translation is CASSQAWSARPNTEAFF.

The chain joins TRBV7-9 to TRBJ2-3; possibly TRBD1 for D (6 bases). In germline, CDR1 is SEHNR, CDR2 FQNEAQ (reference sequence). The CDR3 totals 14 residues. V was shortened by 4 bases and J by 6 bases, with 14 bases between the two germline ends. The CDR3 reads CASSSFRGSDTQYF. The DNA of the CDR3 is TGTGCCAGCAGCTCATTCAGGGGTTCCGATACGCAGTATTTT.

This chain uses TRBV25-1 with TRBJ1-1, with a tentative D call TRBD1 (6 bases). With 7 bases removed from V and 1 base from J, the gap between germline ends came to 16 bases. Germline CDR1 MGHDK, CDR2 SYGVNS. The CDR3 extends over 15 amino acids. In nucleotides, the CDR3 is TGTGCCAGCATCCCGAGGGGGGGGACGAACACTGAAGCTTTCTTT. Translation: CASIPRGGTNTEAFF.

The J gene is TRBJ2-3, the V gene TRBV29-1, with TRBD2 as a possible D gene (5 bases). Germline V gene lookup returns CDR1 SQVTM and CDR2 ANQGSEA. The V and J ends lost 4 bases and 6 bases respectively, with 20 bases between them. The CDR3 is 15 residues long. The CDR3 DNA reads TGCAGCGTTGCCCATCCCCGAGCGGACGCGGATACGCAGTATTTT. The encoded protein is CSVAHPRADADTQYF.

The chain couples TRBV29-1 to TRBJ2-1, with 10 nucleotides matching TRBD2. Losses at the gene ends were 5 bases for V and 8 bases for J; bases not matched to a gene: 9. Germline CDR1 is SQVTM and CDR2 is ANQGSEA. There are 14 residues in the CDR3. CDR3 sequence: CSVLGSGRLDEQFF. CDR3 in DNA: TGCAGCGTTTTGGGTAGCGGGAGGTTGGATGAGCAGTTCTTC.

For this clonotype: At one of its ends the junction is not consistent with the germline gene, which may arise from a read error. V usage is TRBV7-6 and J usage is TRBJ2-3; the D gene is possibly TRBD2 (6 bases). Per germline, CDR1 SGHVS and CDR2 FNYEAQ. The CDR3 extends over 17 amino acids. CDR3 protein: CASSLWSRGGGTGTQYF. CDR3 nucleotide sequence: TGTGCCAGCAGCTTGTGGAGTAGGGGAGGAGGCACAGGTACGCAGTATTTT.

This chain's CDR3 is CASSQDGGFNQYF. As DNA, the CDR3 is TGTGCCAGCAGCCAAGACGGCGGCTTCAATCAGTACTTC. This chain links TRBV14 with TRBJ2-7; D not resolved. With 0 bases removed from V and 10 bases from J, the gap between germline ends came to 13 bases. The CDR3 is made up of 13 amino acids. Looked up from germline, CDR1 is SGHDN and CDR2 is FVKESK.

This clonotype was observed a handful of times. The V gene is TRBV20-1, the J gene TRBJ2-1; 9 positions agree with TRBD2. This CDR3 comprises 15 residues. Germline V gene sequence: CDR1 DFQATT, CDR2 SNEGSKA (reference sequence). Trimming removed 1 base from V and 10 bases from J; junction bases left unmatched: 11. This CDR3 reads CSARAQLAGELEQFF. In DNA, the CDR3 is TGCAGTGCTAGAGCACAATTAGCGGGAGAATTGGAGCAGTTCTTC.